The text below deals with one TCR beta chain. Its antigen is as yet unknown. The data belong to a study of T cell repertoires in cytomegalovirus infection. About the research overall: The study used recently identified HLA-C-restricted and well-studied HLA-B-restricted CMV epitopes.

TCRdb reanalysed the reads using MiXCR and keeps one entry per CDR3 protein. The table records 200,000 or so distinct CDR3 sequences, approximately 38% of them present only once. The CDR3 covers 17 residues. Germline V CDR1 and CDR2: SEHNR, FQNEAQ (reference sequence). V shed 5 bases, J shed 5 bases, and the junction held 13 bases outside the gene matches. Study conclusions and caveats: Using cumulative public TCR beta family frequency, the authors identified those who carried CMV together with the relevant HLA. CMV-specific HLA-C-restricted TCR beta clonotypes dominated the ex vivo response.

This TCR was sampled from a human donor in good health (CMV status not recorded). Some clones in this sample may be carry-over from other donors' samples. The chain has TRBV7-9 and TRBJ2-1; 9 bases map to TRBD1. The source was CD8+ T cells from cultured PBMCs, collected from culture after CMV antigen stimulation. CDR3 nucleotides: TGTGCCAGCAGCCCTCGATCCGGGACAGGGAAAAACAATGAGCAGTTCTTC. Amino acid sequence: CASSPRSGTGKNNEQFF.